One T cell receptor beta chain is described in this entry. As yet, its antigen is unknown. This sample was taken from a study of cytomegalovirus exposure and HLA in healthy donors. General study findings and limits: Three of the chains that were CMV-associated were confirmed in vitro to be specific for CMV antigens. A later analysis linked a missense DCLRE1C variant to TCR beta V- and J-gene trimming.

The PCR ran on 60 Vbeta and 13 Jbeta primers. Sequencing was performed with immunoSEQ multiplex PCR; in TCRdb, only in-frame clones are kept and a portion is missing. The data contain 180,000 or so clones, 70% to 75% of them seen just once; the ten biggest clones take up 2.9%. Germline V gene data show CDR1 as GTSNPN and CDR2 as SVGIG (reference sequence). The CDR3 has 13 amino acids. Losses at the gene ends were 4 bases for V and 9 bases for J; bases not matched to a gene: 8. The specimen sequenced was PBMCs. The chain employs TRBV30 and TRBJ2-1; 8 bases match TRBD2. The receptor's source is a male donor in good health and CMV-seronegative. CDR3 in amino acids: CAWTALRGGEQFF. The CDR3 DNA sequence: TGTGCCTGGACTGCCCTACGGGGGGGTGAGCAGTTCTTC.